These 12 T cell receptor beta chains were sequenced from one sample in a study of response to subunit inactivated influenza vaccine. TCRdb reprocessed the RT-PCR reads via MiXCR and lists one record per CDR3 protein. The sample has about 800,000 distinct CDR3 sequences; about 20% are singletons. The sample consisted of PBMCs from blood, taken more than 4 days after vaccination. The receptor set was obtained from a man between 45 and 60 years old who received an inactivated influenza vaccine.

This clonotype was seen only a few times. The J gene is TRBJ2-2, the V gene TRBV7-9; tentative D call: TRBD2 (6 bases). The germline gives CDR1 SEHNR, CDR2 FQNEAQ (reference sequence). The CDR3 has 15 residues. V was pared by 5 bases and J by 0 bases, with 10 bases between. The CDR3 coding sequence is TGTGCCAGCAGCCGGCGGGGACCGAACACCGGGGAGCTGTTTTTT. Its translation is CASSRRGPNTGELFF.

This clonotype was observed a handful of times. This chain joins TRBV7-2 and TRBJ2-3; 8 nucleotides match TRBD2. The V segment lost 1 base and the J segment 2 bases; nucleotides outside the gene matches: 5. This CDR3 has 16 amino acids. Germline V gives CDR1 SGHTA, CDR2 FQGNSA. Here the CDR3 reads CASSLGLASYTDTQYF. The CDR3 region has the DNA TGTGCCAGCAGCTTAGGACTAGCGAGTTACACAGATACGCAGTATTTT.

The chain recombines TRBV12-3 or TRBV12-4 with TRBJ2-5; TRBD2 matches 8 bases. V was clipped by 5 bases and J by 5 bases; unmatched bases: 7. This CDR3 contains 14 residues. The CDR3 here is CASSTLAEMETQYF. DNA of the CDR3: TGTGCCAGCAGTACACTAGCGGAGATGGAGACCCAGTACTTC.

V and J are TRBV7-2 and TRBJ2-7, with D tentatively TRBD1 (6 bases). Germline CDR1 is SGHTA and CDR2 is FQGNSA. V was shortened by 4 bases and J by 2 bases, with 18 bases between the two germline ends. This CDR3 has 16 residues. This chain's CDR3 is CASSSRMTGYTYEQYF. CDR3 DNA sequence: TGTGCCAGCAGCTCGAGAATGACAGGTTACACCTACGAGCAGTACTTC. Filled out from reference TRBV7-2 and TRBJ2-7, the complete variable domain reads GAGVSQSPSNKVTEKGKDVELRCDPISGHTALYWYRQSLGQGLEFLIYFQGNSAPDKSGLPSDRFSAERTGGSVSTLTIQRTQQEDSAVYLCASSSRMTGYTYEQYFGPGTRLTVT.

This clonotype came up a few times. V gene TRBV5-1 combines with J gene TRBJ1-2, with D possibly TRBD1 on 6 matching bases. The ends were cut back, 5 bases at V and 1 base at J, with 12 bases in the middle. Looked up from germline, CDR1 is SGHRS and CDR2 is YFSETQ. The CDR3 has 14 residues. The CDR3 is CASSHLDSNYGYTF. CDR3 coding DNA: TGCGCCAGCAGTCACCTGGACAGTAACTATGGCTACACCTTC.

This clonotype was recorded at least ten times. In nucleotides, the CDR3 is TGTGCCAGCGGGTCGAGGACGCTTGCAATGAACACTGAAGCTTTCTTT. Amino acid sequence: CASGSRTLAMNTEAFF. The J gene is TRBJ1-1, the V gene TRBV6-2 or TRBV6-3; D call uncertain. CDR1 and CDR2 (germline): MNHEY, SVGEGT. V was trimmed by 8 bases and J by 0 bases, leaving 19 bases between them. The CDR3 loop spans 16 amino acids.

This clonotype was detected only a few times. The gene calls are TRBV5-4 and TRBJ1-2, with TRBD1 identical over 9 bases. With 0 bases clipped from V and 0 bases from J, the junction kept 3 bases outside the gene matches. The CDR3 contains 16 residues. CDR1 is SGHNT and CDR2 is YYREEE in the germline V gene (reference sequence). CDR3 bases: TGTGCCAGCAGCTTGGGACAGGGGGTTACTAACTATGGCTACACCTTC. As protein: CASSLGQGVTNYGYTF.

The rearrangement joins TRBV7-9 to TRBJ1-2; tentative D call: TRBD1 (6 bases). V lost 2 bases and J 4 bases, leaving 17 bases between the germline ends. Germline CDR1 reads SEHNR; CDR2 reads FQNEAQ (reference sequence). The CDR3 loop spans 16 amino acids. This CDR3 is CASSLTWGRSTYGYTF. In nucleotides, the CDR3 is TGTGCCAGCAGCTTAACATGGGGGCGAAGTACCTATGGCTACACCTTC.

The J gene is TRBJ2-7, the V gene TRBV6-1; D perhaps matches TRBD2 (6 bases). CDR3 length equals 15 residues. V was clipped by 6 bases and J by 0 bases, with 15 bases between them. Germline-derived CDR1 and CDR2 are MNHNS and SASEGT. CDR3 sequence reads: CASRPRDWSSYEQYF. In DNA, the CDR3 is TGTGCCAGCAGACCCCGGGACTGGAGCTCCTACGAGCAGTACTTC.

The chain uses TRBV5-1 and TRBJ2-7, with TRBD1 identical over 7 bases. Germline V gives CDR1 SGHRS, CDR2 YFSETQ. This CDR3 is built from 14 residues. J gave up 3 bases and V 4 bases, and 7 bases lay outside the gene matches. The DNA for the CDR3 is TGCGCCAGCAGCAGGACGACAGGGATCTACGAGCAGTACTTC. It yields the protein CASSRTTGIYEQYF.

This chain links TRBV24-1 with TRBJ2-1; no clear D gene. The CDR3 sequence is 15 residues long. Germline lookup yields CDR1 KGHDR and CDR2 SFDVKD. With 5 bases removed from V and 4 bases from J, the gap between germline ends came to 14 bases. DNA of the CDR3: TGTGCCACCAGTGGCCCCCCAACTCGGTACAATGAGCAGTTCTTC. This sequence encodes CATSGPPTRYNEQFF.

This clonotype was counted a few times. The chain employs TRBV4-2 and TRBJ2-1; unclear D gene. The CDR3 is made up of 16 amino acids. Per germline, CDR1 LGHNA and CDR2 YNFKEQ. Trimming shortened V by 3 bases and J by 4 bases, and 16 bases separated the two germline ends. CDR3 loop: CASSQPGSPVYNEQFF. DNA for the CDR3: TGTGCCAGCAGCCAGCCAGGCTCCCCAGTGTACAATGAGCAGTTCTTC.